This T cell receptor beta chain is from a study of blood T cell repertoires in COVID-19. Repertoires were generated with immunoSEQ multiplex PCR, while TCRdb's copy carries only in-frame clones and drops some. Here the sample spans around 480,000 clones, about nine tenths being singletons. This clone was seen a single time. Trimming left V 2 bases short and J 8 bases short, with 19 bases between. CDR3 size: 15 residues. CDR1 and CDR2 from the germline V gene are SGDLS and YYNGEE. The clonotype originates from a woman aged 45-59 years with COVID-19, enrolled during active disease. V usage is TRBV9 and J usage is TRBJ1-2; D possibly corresponds to TRBD1 (5 bases). The sequencing input was peripheral blood. The CDR3 spells CASSVLPRVGEGYTF. The CDR3 bases are TGTGCCAGCAGCGTTCTTCCCAGGGTAGGAGAAGGCTACACCTTC.